This paragraph reports one T cell receptor (beta chain). Its antigen is unidentified. The sample belongs to a study of OX40 agonist ivuxolimab in advanced cancers. In the study overall: Patients in dose escalation had liver, melanoma, kidney or head and neck cancers. The study, taken as a whole, reports: Specificity for antigen went undetermined in the expanded peripheral T cells.

Trimming at V came to 3 bases and at J to 7 bases, leaving 14 bases not matched to a gene. This CDR3 spans 17 amino acids. CDR1 is LNHDA and CDR2 is SQIVND in the germline V gene (reference sequence). Data came from immunoSEQ multiplex PCR; TCRdb stores just in-frame clones and leaves some out. Of about 80,000 clones listed, 87% are singletons. Patients were ruled out by autoimmune disease history or systemic immunosuppression. The source is an adult with an advanced solid tumor such as melanoma, head and neck, liver or kidney cancer. Specimen: CD4+ or CD8+ T cells sorted from blood, collected in a trial of the OX40 agonist ivuxolimab. The rearrangement joins TRBV19 to TRBJ2-7; 11 bases match TRBD1. As DNA, the CDR3 is TGTGCCAGTAGTATCCCCTGCCGTGGGACAGGGGGATGTGAGCAGTACTTC. Encoded protein: CASSIPCRGTGGCEQYF. Together with reference TRBV19 and TRBJ2-7, the CDR3 gives the full variable domain: DGGITQSPKYLFRKEGQNVTLSCEQNLNHDAMYWYRQDPGQGLRLIYYSQIVNDFQKGDIAEGYSVSREKKESFPLTVTSAQKNPTAFYLCASSIPCRGTGGCEQYFGPGTRLTVT.